This entry describes one T cell receptor beta chain. Its target is unknown. The data originate from a study of T cell responses to AZD1222 COVID-19 vaccine. Notes on the study in general: In a largely white British group with more females than males, clonal diversity was possibly underestimated.

This CDR3 is 17 amino acids long. Germline V gene lookup returns CDR1 LGHNA and CDR2 YSLEER. Trimming pared 0 bases from V and 0 bases from J, leaving 11 bases between. Libraries were prepared by immunoSEQ multiplex PCR; TCRdb keeps only in-frame clonotypes and omits some of them. The sample includes around 130,000 clones, 92% of them seen just once. The V gene is TRBV4-3, the J gene TRBJ2-2, with D maybe TRBD1 (5 bases). The sequencing used peripheral blood, collected 28 days after the second AZD1222 dose. The TCR comes from an adult who received the AZD1222 COVID-19 vaccine. The CDR3 DNA reads TGCGCCAGCAGCCAAGATGGAAGGGGATCGAACACCGGGGAGCTGTTTTTT. Its protein product is CASSQDGRGSNTGELFF.